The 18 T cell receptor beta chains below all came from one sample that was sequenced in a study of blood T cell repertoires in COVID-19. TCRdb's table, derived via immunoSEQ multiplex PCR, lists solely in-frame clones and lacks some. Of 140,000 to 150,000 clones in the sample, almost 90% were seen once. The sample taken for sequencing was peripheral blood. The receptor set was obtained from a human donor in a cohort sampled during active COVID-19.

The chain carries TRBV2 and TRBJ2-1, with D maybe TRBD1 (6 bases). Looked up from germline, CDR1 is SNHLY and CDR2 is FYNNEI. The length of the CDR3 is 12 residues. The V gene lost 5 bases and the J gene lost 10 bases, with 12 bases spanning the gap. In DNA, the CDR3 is TGTGCCAGCAGTACTAGGCAGGGGGAGCAGTTCTTC. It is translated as CASSTRQGEQFF.

The CDR3 sequence: CASSYLQGIMYSPLHF. The CDR3 DNA sequence: TGTGCCAGCAGTTACCTACAGGGGATTATGTATTCACCCCTCCACTTT. The chain links TRBV27 to TRBJ1-6, with 7 bases identical to TRBD1. CDR3 length: 16 amino acids. J lost 8 bases, V lost 4 bases, and 11 bases had no gene match. Per the germline V gene, CDR1 is MNHEY and CDR2 is SMNVEV (reference sequence).

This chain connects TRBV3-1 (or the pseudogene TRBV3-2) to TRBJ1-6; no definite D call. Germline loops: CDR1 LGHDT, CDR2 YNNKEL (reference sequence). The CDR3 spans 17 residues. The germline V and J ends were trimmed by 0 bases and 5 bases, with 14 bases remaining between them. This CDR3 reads CASSQERRSGDNSPLHF. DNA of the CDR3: TGTGCCAGCAGCCAAGAGAGGAGGTCGGGAGATAATTCACCCCTCCACTTT.

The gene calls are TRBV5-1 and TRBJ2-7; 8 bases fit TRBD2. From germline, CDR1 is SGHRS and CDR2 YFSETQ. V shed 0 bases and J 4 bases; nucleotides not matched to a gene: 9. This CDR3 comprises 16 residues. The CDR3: CASSLDPRGVKYEQYF. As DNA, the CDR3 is TGCGCCAGCAGCTTGGATCCGCGGGGGGTTAAATACGAGCAGTACTTC.

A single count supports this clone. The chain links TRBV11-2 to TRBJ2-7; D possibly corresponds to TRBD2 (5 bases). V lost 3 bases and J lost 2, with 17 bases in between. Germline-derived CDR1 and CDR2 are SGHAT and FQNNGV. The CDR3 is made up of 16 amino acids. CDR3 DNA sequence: TGTGCCAGCAGCTTCCTAGCCCCCCCCCGAACCTACGAGCAGTACTTC. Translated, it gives CASSFLAPPRTYEQYF.

Written as DNA, the CDR3 is TGTGCCAGCAGCTTAAGCGGACAGGGCACAGATACGCAGTATTTT. It is translated as CASSLSGQGTDTQYF. The chain carries TRBV7-3 and TRBJ2-3; 7 nucleotides align to TRBD1. The germline V gene encodes CDR1 SGHTA and CDR2 FQGTGA. The CDR3 covers 15 residues. V was pared by 1 base and J by 1 base, with 2 bases of the junction left unmatched.

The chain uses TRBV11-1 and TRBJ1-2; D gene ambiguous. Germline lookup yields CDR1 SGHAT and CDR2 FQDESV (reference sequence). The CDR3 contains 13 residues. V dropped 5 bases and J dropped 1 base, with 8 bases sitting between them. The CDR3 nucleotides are TGTGCCAGCAGCGCGGGGTTTAACTATGGCTACACCTTC. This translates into CASSAGFNYGYTF.

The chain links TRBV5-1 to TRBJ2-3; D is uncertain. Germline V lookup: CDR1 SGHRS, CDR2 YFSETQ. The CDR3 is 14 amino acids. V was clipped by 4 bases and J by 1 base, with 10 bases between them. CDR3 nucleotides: TGCGCCAGCAGCCCGAACGCGGGCACAGATACGCAGTATTTT. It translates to CASSPNAGTDTQYF.

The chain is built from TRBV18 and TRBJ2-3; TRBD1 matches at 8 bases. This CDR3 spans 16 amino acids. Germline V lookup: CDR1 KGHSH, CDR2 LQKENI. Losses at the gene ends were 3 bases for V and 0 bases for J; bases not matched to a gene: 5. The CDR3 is CASSPRGQASTDTQYF. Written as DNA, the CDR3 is TGTGCCAGCTCACCGAGGGGACAGGCCAGCACAGATACGCAGTATTTT.

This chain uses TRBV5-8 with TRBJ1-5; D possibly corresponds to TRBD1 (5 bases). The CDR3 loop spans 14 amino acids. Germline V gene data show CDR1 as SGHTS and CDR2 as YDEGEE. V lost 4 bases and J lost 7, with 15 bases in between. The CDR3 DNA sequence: TGTGCCAGCAGCCATGGGGGGGTCGGCCAGCCCCAGCATTTT. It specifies CASSHGGVGQPQHF.

In nucleotides, the CDR3 is TGTGCCAGCAGTTTATCGAGCCTAGCGGGAGTTTTGGATGAGCAGTTCTTC. Translating gives CASSLSSLAGVLDEQFF. V is TRBV27 and J is TRBJ2-1; TRBD2 matches at 10 bases. The CDR3 contains 17 residues. From germline, CDR1 is MNHEY and CDR2 SMNVEV (reference sequence). The J segment lost 8 bases and the V segment lost 0 bases, leaving 10 bases of the junction unmatched.

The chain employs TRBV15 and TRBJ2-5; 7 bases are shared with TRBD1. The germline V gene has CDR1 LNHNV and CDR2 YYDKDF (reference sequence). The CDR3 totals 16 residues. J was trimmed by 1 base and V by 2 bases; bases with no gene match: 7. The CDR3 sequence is CATSRPRDSAQETQYF. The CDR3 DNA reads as TGTGCCACCAGCAGACCCAGGGACAGTGCCCAAGAGACCCAGTACTTC. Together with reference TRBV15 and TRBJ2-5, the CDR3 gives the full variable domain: DAMVIQNPRYQVTQFGKPVTLSCSQTLNHNVMYWYQQKSSQAPKLLFHYYDKDFNNEADTPDNFQSRRPNTSFCFLDIRSPGLGDTAMYLCATSRPRDSAQETQYFGPGTRLLVL.

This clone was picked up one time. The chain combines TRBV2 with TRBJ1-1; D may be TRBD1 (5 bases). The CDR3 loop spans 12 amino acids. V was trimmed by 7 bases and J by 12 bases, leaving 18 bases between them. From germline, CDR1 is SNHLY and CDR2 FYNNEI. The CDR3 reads CASIGQYPPPFF. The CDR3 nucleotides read TGTGCCAGCATTGGACAATACCCTCCTCCTTTCTTT. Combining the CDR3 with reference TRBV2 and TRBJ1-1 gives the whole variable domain EPEVTQTPSHQVTQMGQEVILRCVPISNHLYFYWYRQILGQKVEFLVSFYNNEISEKSEIFDDQFSVERPDGSNFTLKIRSTKLEDSAMYFCASIGQYPPPFFGQGTRLTVV.

The CDR3 region has the DNA TGTGCCAGCAGCCCCGACGACAGTTTCTATGGCTACACCTTC. Its protein is CASSPDDSFYGYTF. This chain joins TRBV14 and TRBJ1-2, with D maybe TRBD1 (5 bases). Germline V lookup: CDR1 SGHDN, CDR2 FVKESK. Between the trimmed V and J ends, which lost 4 bases and 4 bases, there was a span of 13 bases. This CDR3 contains 14 residues.

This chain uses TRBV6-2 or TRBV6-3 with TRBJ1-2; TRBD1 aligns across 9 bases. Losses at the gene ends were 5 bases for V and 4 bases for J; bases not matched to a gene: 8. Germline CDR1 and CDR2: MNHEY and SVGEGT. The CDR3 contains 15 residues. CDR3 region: CASSDGQDRGYGYTF. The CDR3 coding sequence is TGTGCCAGCAGTGATGGACAGGACAGGGGCTATGGCTACACCTTC.

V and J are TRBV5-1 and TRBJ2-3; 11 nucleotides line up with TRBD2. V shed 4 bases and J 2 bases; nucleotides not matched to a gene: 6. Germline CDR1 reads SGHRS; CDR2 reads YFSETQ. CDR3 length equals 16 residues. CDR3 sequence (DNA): TGCGCCAGCAGCGAGGGGACTAGCGGTTTCACAGATACGCAGTATTTT. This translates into CASSEGTSGFTDTQYF.

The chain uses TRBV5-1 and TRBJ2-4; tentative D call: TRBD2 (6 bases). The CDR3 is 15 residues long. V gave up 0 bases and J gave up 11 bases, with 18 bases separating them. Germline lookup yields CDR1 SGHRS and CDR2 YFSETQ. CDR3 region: CASSLDRTRGYVQYF. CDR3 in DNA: TGCGCCAGCAGCTTGGATCGGACACGGGGGTACGTTCAGTACTTC.

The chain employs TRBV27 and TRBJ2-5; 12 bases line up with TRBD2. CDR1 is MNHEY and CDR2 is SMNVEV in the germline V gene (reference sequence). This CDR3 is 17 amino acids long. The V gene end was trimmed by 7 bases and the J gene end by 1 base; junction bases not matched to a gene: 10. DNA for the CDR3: TGTGCCAGCAAGGGCCGCAGGACTAGCGGGATCCAAGAGACCCAGTACTTC. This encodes CASKGRRTSGIQETQYF.